This TCR beta chain was sequenced during a study of CD8+CD57+ T cells in acquired aplastic anemia. Overall study findings and caveats: The study identified more than 25 CD8+ CDR3 sequences shared by patients and controls.

By flow cytometry, patients selected for sequencing had shown an expansion of CD8+CD57+ cells. Severe acquired aplastic anemia affected all patients. Germline V gene sequence: CDR1 SGHTA, CDR2 FQGNSA. V lost 3 bases to trimming and J lost 0 bases, with 6 bases between them. This CDR3 comprises 13 residues. CDR3 and TCR beta VDJ profiling relied on a genomic DNA template. TCRdb re-analysed the reads in MiXCR, keeping a single row per CDR3 protein. The profile shows under 150,000 distinct CDR3 sequences, approximately 41% of them singletons. In regard to this clonotype: Its antigen is not identified.

The chain couples TRBV7-2 to TRBJ2-7, with no clear D. Material for sequencing was sorted CD4+, CD8+, or CD8+CD57+ T cells (not recorded which) from PBMCs. The clonotype was recovered from a human donor with aplastic anemia. CDR3 sequence reads: CASSLSSSYEQYF. The CDR3 region has the DNA TGTGCCAGCAGCTTGTCAAGCTCCTACGAGCAGTACTTC.